The 12 T cell receptor beta chains below come from one sample, sequenced in a study of human T cells and chemical hapten exposure. TCRdb redid the calling of the RACE reads with MiXCR, one entry per CDR3 protein. The sample includes 350,000 or so distinct CDR3 sequences, roughly 6.9% seen only once; the top ten take about 8%. Time point here: patch test 1, 2 weeks after DPC sensitization. Documented treatment: therapeutic diphenylcyclopropenone sensitization with weekly scalp DPC. The sequencing used whole blood, collected in connection with sensitization to the hapten diphenylcyclopropenone (DPC). The source of these receptors is a woman between 18 and 30 years old with alopecia areata. Some clones in this sample may be carry-over from other donors' samples.

The gene calls are TRBV7-8 and TRBJ1-3, with 8 bases identical to TRBD1. Trimming removed 2 bases from V and 3 bases from J; junction bases left unmatched: 12. Germline CDR1 and CDR2: SGHVS and FQNEAQ. The CDR3 extends over 18 amino acids. CDR3 region: CASSLSFTGTGVGNTIYF. The CDR3 coding sequence is TGTGCCAGCAGCTTATCGTTCACCGGGACAGGAGTTGGAAACACCATATATTTT.

This clonotype showed up many times. The chain recombines TRBV24-1 with TRBJ2-1; 11 nucleotides match TRBD2. The germline CDR1 and CDR2 sequences are KGHDR and SFDVKD. The CDR3 consists of 16 residues. Unmatched junction bases numbered 5, after V lost 0 bases and J lost 8 bases. Written as DNA, the CDR3 is TGTGCCACCAGTGATTTGAGACTAGCGGGGAAGGATGAGCAGTTCTTC. This translates into CATSDLRLAGKDEQFF.

This clonotype occurred a few times. The gene calls are TRBV12-3 or TRBV12-4 and TRBJ2-1; tentative D call: TRBD1 (6 bases). V gave up 6 bases and J gave up 0 bases, with 15 bases separating them. The CDR3 runs to 16 residues. The CDR3 loop reads CASSPIRGSSYNEQFF. DNA of the CDR3: TGTGCCAGCAGCCCGATCAGGGGAAGCTCCTACAATGAGCAGTTCTTC.

The chain has TRBV20-1 and TRBJ1-2; D is possibly TRBD1 (6 bases). The V and J ends lost 4 bases and 2 bases respectively, with 11 bases between them. The length of the CDR3 is 13 residues. The germline CDR1 and CDR2 sequences are DFQATT and SNEGSKA (reference sequence). This CDR3 reads CSATTQGNYGYTF. Written as DNA, the CDR3 is TGCAGTGCTACTACACAGGGAAACTATGGCTACACCTTC.

This clonotype was observed a handful of times. This chain connects TRBV10-3 to TRBJ2-1; possibly TRBD1 for D (6 bases). This CDR3 spans 13 amino acids. Germline assignment: CDR1 ENHRY and CDR2 SYGVKD. V was shortened by 6 bases and J by 0 bases, with 6 bases between the two germline ends. CDR3 sequence (DNA): TGTGCCATCAGGGACAGCTCCTACAATGAGCAGTTCTTC. The encoded protein is CAIRDSSYNEQFF.

This clonotype was seen only a few times. The chain is built from TRBV4-1 and TRBJ1-3, with 11 positions matching TRBD1. V was clipped by 2 bases and J by 1 base; unmatched bases: 7. CDR1 is MGHRA, CDR2 YSYEKL, per germline. This CDR3 is 18 amino acids long. CDR3 sequence: CASSQQGQGAISGNTIYF. The DNA of the CDR3 is TGCGCCAGCAGCCAACAAGGACAGGGGGCCATTTCTGGAAACACCATATATTTT.

This clonotype was observed a few times. V gene TRBV6-6 combines with J gene TRBJ1-2; the D is unclear. Germline V lookup: CDR1 MNHNY, CDR2 SVGAGI (reference sequence). The CDR3 has 11 residues. Trimming left V 6 bases short and J 8 bases short, with 10 bases between. CDR3 in amino acids: CASSDDQGYTF. CDR3 nucleotides: TGTGCCAGCAGCGATGACCAAGGCTACACCTTC.

Many counts were recorded for this clonotype. This rearrangement joins TRBV12-3 or TRBV12-4 to TRBJ2-3, with D perhaps assigned TRBD1 or TRBD2 (5 bases each). This CDR3 is built from 14 residues. V was cut by 7 bases and J by 4 bases, with 15 bases left in between. The CDR3 spells CASTGAQHADTQYF. CDR3 sequence (DNA): TGTGCCAGCACCGGGGCTCAGCACGCAGATACGCAGTATTTT.

Comment on this clonotype: This may come from a read error, since a much larger clone is one base off. The V call is TRBV6-2 or TRBV6-3, the J call TRBJ2-1; no reliable D call. CDR1 is MNHEY and CDR2 is SVGEGT in the germline V gene. This CDR3 has 14 amino acids. The CDR3 nucleotides read TGTGCCAGCGGTTACCCGACCAGTGGCCCTGAGCAGTTCTTC. This gives the protein CASGYPTSGPEQFF.

This clonotype was seen many times. The chain employs TRBV27 and TRBJ1-2; D is ambiguous. CDR1 and CDR2 from the germline V gene are MNHEY and SMNVEV (reference sequence). There are 14 residues in the CDR3. V was trimmed by 2 bases and J by 0 bases, leaving 7 bases between them. The CDR3 reads CASSLGTANYGYTF. CDR3 DNA: TGTGCCAGCAGTTTAGGAACAGCTAACTATGGCTACACCTTC.

This clonotype was seen many times. V usage is TRBV7-9 and J usage is TRBJ2-7; 8 bases match TRBD1. The CDR3 runs to 14 residues. CDR1 SEHNR and CDR2 FQNEAQ come from the germline V gene (reference sequence). The V and J ends lost 3 bases and 5 bases, in that order; junction bases with no gene match: 6. In DNA, the CDR3 is TGTGCCAGCAGCTTCGAGACAGGGGCTAACGAGCAGTACTTC. Translating gives CASSFETGANEQYF.

The chain employs TRBV6-6 and TRBJ1-1; D gene uncertain. V was cut by 7 bases and J by 0 bases, with 15 bases left in between. Germline values: CDR1 MNHNY, CDR2 SVGAGI (reference sequence). This CDR3 has 15 residues. CDR3 bases: TGTGCCAGCACGTGGACGGACGACATGAACACTGAAGCTTTCTTT. It yields the protein CASTWTDDMNTEAFF.